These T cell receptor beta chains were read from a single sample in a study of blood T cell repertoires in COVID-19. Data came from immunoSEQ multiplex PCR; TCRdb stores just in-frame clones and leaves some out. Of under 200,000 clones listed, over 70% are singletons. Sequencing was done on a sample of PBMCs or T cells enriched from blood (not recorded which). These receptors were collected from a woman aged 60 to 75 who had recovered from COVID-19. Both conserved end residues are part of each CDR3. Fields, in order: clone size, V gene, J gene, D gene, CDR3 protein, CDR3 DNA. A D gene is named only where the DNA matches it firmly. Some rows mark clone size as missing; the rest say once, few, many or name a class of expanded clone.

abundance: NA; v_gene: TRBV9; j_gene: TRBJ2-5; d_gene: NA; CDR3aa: CASSVWGADHQETQYF; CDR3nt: TGTGCCAGCAGCGTTTGGGGAGCGGATCACCAAGAGACCCAGTACTTC
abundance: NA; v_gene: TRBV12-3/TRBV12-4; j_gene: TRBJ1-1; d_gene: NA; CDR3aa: CASSLARVTEAFF; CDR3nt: TGTGCCAGCAGTTTAGCGAGGGTAACTGAAGCTTTCTTT
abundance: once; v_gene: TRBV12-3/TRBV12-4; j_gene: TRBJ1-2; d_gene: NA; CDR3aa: CASSNTNYGYTF; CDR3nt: TGTGCCAGCAGTAATACTAACTATGGCTACACCTTC
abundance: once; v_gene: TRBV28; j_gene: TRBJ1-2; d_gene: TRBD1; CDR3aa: CASSRPGQIGYTF; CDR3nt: TGTGCCAGCAGTCGACCGGGACAGATCGGCTACACCTTC
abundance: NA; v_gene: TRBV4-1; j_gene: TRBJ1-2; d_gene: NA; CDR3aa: CASSQVKGDGYTF; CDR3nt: TGCGCCAGCAGCCAAGTCAAAGGGGATGGCTACACCTTC
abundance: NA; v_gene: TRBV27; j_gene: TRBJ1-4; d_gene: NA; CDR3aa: CASSLEGGLNEKLFF; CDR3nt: TGTGCCAGCAGTTTAGAGGGTGGCCTTAATGAAAAACTGTTTTTT
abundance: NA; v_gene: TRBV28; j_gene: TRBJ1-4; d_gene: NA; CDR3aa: CASRPTGRNEKLFF; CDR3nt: TGTGCCAGCAGACCCACAGGGCGGAATGAAAAACTGTTTTTT
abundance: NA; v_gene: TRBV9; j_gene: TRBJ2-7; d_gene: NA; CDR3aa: CASSSESSTYEQYF; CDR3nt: TGTGCCAGCAGCTCTGAGTCATCAACCTACGAGCAGTACTTC
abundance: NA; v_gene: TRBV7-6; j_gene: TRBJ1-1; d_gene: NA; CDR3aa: CASSPLRNTEAFF; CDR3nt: TGTGCCAGCAGCCCGTTGAGGAACACTGAAGCTTTCTTT
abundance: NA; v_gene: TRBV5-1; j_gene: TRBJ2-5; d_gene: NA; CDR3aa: CASGGLPQETQYF; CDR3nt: TGCGCCAGCGGGGGACTCCCCCAAGAGACCCAGTACTTC
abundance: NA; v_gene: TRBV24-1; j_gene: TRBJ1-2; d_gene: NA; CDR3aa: CATSDPEADGYTF; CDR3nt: TGTGCCACCAGTGATCCTGAGGCGGATGGCTACACCTTC
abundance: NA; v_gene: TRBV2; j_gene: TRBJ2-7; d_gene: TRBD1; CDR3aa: CASSPRPWGQLIHEQYF; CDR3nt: TGTGCCAGCAGTCCCCGCCCCTGGGGACAGCTGATCCACGAGCAGTACTTC
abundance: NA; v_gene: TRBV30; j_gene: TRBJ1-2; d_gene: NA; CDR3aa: CAIGRTYGYTF; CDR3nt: TGTGCCATTGGCCGTACCTATGGCTACACCTTC
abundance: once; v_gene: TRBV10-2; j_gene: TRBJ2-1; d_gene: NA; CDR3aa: CASSLRILADTYNEQFF; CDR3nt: TGCGCCAGCAGTCTCCGGATTTTAGCGGATACCTACAATGAGCAGTTCTTC
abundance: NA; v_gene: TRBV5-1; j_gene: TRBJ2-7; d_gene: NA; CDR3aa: CASSSGLRTYEQYF; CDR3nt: TGCGCCAGCAGCTCGGGACTCCGAACCTACGAGCAGTACTTC
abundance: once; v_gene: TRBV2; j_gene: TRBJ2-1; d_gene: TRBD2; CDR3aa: CASSERLAGAEQFF; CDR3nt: TGTGCCAGCAGTGAACGGCTAGCGGGCGCTGAGCAGTTCTTC
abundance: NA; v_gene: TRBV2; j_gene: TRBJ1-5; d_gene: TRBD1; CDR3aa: CASGTALYQPQHF; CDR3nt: TGTGCCAGCGGGACAGCTCTCTATCAGCCCCAGCATTTT
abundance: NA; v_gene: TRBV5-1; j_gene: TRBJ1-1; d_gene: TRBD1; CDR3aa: CASSKDRGGTEAFF; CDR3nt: TGCGCCAGCAGCAAGGACAGGGGCGGCACTGAAGCTTTCTTT
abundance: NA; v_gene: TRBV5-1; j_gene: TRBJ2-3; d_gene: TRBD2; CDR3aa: CASSLAARAVAGTADTQYF; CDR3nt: TGCGCCAGCAGCTTGGCAGCCAGGGCGGTAGCGGGTACTGCAGATACGCAGTATTTT
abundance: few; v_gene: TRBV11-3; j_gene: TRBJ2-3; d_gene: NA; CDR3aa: CASSHEGSGYTDTQYF; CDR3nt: TGTGCCAGCAGCCACGAAGGGAGCGGATACACAGATACGCAGTATTTT
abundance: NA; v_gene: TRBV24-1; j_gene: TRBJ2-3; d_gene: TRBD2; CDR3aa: CATSDVAGGTDTQYF; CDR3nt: TGTGCCACCAGTGATGTAGCGGGGGGAACAGATACGCAGTATTTT
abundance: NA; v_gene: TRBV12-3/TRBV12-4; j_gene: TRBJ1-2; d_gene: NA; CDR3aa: CASSLARGVGYTF; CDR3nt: TGTGCCAGCAGTTTAGCGCGGGGGGTTGGCTACACCTTC
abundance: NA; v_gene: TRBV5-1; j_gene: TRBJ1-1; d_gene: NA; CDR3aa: CASSLGPGGLNTEAFF; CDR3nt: TGCGCCAGCAGCTTGGGACCCGGGGGACTGAACACTGAAGCTTTCTTT
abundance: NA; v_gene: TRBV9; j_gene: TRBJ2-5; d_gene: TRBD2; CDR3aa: CASSTSGLPIETQYF; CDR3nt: TGTGCCAGCAGCACGTCGGGACTACCTATCGAGACCCAGTACTTC
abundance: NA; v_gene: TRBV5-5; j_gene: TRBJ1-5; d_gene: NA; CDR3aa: CASSFTLGGQPQHF; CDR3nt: TGTGCCAGCAGCTTCACCCTGGGGGGGCAGCCCCAGCATTTT
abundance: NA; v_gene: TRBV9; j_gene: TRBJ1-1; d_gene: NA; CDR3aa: CASSISPRNMNTEAFF; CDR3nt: TGTGCCAGCAGCATCTCCCCCAGAAACATGAACACTGAAGCTTTCTTT
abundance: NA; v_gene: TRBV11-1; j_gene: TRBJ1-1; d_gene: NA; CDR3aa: CASSPRVGGTEAFF; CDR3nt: TGTGCCAGCAGCCCGAGGGTGGGAGGCACTGAAGCTTTCTTT
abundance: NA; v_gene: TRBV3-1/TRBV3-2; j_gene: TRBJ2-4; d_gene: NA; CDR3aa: CASSQDYGSRGIQYF; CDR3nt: TGTGCCAGCAGCCAAGATTACGGCTCTAGGGGCATTCAGTACTTC
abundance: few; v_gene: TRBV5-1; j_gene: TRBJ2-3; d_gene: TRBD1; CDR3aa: CASSWGTDLATDTQYF; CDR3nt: TGCGCCAGCAGCTGGGGGACAGACCTAGCCACAGATACGCAGTATTTT
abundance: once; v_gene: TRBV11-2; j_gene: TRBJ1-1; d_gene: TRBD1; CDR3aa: CASSPDRTLAEAFF; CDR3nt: TGTGCCAGCAGTCCGGACAGGACCTTGGCTGAAGCTTTCTTT
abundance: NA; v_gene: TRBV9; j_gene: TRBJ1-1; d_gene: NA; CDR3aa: CASSVGTAVAEAFF; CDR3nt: TGTGCCAGCAGCGTAGGGACTGCCGTGGCTGAAGCTTTCTTT
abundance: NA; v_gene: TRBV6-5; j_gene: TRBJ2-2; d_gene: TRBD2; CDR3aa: CARDPWGGTGELFF; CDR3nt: TGTGCCAGAGATCCATGGGGGGGCACCGGGGAGCTGTTTTTT
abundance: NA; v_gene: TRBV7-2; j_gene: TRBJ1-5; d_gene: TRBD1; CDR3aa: CASSLSGGRSNQPQHF; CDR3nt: TGTGCCAGCAGCCTATCAGGGGGACGAAGCAATCAGCCCCAGCATTTT
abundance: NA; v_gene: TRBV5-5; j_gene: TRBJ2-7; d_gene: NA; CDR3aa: CASSSFYEQYF; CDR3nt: TGTGCCAGCAGCTCGTTCTACGAGCAGTACTTC
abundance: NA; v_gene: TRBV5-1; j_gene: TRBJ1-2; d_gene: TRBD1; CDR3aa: CASSGTGDYGYTF; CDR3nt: TGCGCCAGTTCCGGGACAGGGGACTATGGCTACACCTTC